A selection of T cell receptor beta chains follows, all from one sample in a study of blood T cell repertoires in COVID-19. The data were produced by immunoSEQ multiplex PCR, yet TCRdb's version contains in-frame clones alone and is incomplete. The sample lists 200,000 to 250,000 clones, roughly 86% occurring once. Input material: peripheral blood. Receptors originate from a woman aged 60-70 years who had recovered from COVID-19. The CDR3 runs from the conserved cysteine through the conserved F or W. The order of the fields is D gene, clone size, J gene, V gene, CDR3 length, CDR3 DNA, CDR3 protein. D genes are given only for firm matches. Clone size appears in some rows only: once, few, many, or a class for an expanded clone.

D: .; size: few; J: TRBJ1-5; V: TRBV5-4; length: 14; DNA: TGTGCCAGCAGCTCCAGCCGGAGAGATCAGCCCCAGCATTTT; CDR3: CASSSSRRDQPQHF
D: .; size: .; J: TRBJ2-2; V: TRBV7-3; length: 16; DNA: TGTGCCAGCAGCTTATTTGGGGGGTTGGCCACCGGGGAGCTGTTTTTT; CDR3: CASSLFGGLATGELFF
D: TRBD1; size: .; J: TRBJ1-5; V: TRBV27; length: 15; DNA: TGTGCCAGCAGGTTACAGGGGGCGCGATTTGGGCCCCAGCATTTT; CDR3: CASRLQGARFGPQHF
D: .; size: few; J: TRBJ1-6; V: TRBV27; length: 15; DNA: TGTGCCTCGCTCACCAGGGCCTCCTATAATTCACCCCTCCACTTT; CDR3: CASLTRASYNSPLHF
D: .; size: .; J: TRBJ2-1; V: TRBV6-6; length: 17; DNA: TGTGCCAGCAGTCGGAGACAGGTTCCGAGCTCCTACAATGAGCAGTTCTTC; CDR3: CASSRRQVPSSYNEQFF
D: .; size: .; J: TRBJ1-2; V: TRBV12-3/TRBV12-4; length: 12; DNA: TGTGCCAGCAGTCCCGGGGGGTATGGCTACACCTTC; CDR3: CASSPGGYGYTF
D: TRBD1; size: .; J: TRBJ1-3; V: TRBV6-5; length: 15; DNA: TGTGCCAGCAAGAGACAGGGTTCTTCTGGAAACACCATATATTTT; CDR3: CASKRQGSSGNTIYF
D: TRBD1; size: .; J: TRBJ1-1; V: TRBV29-1; length: 14; DNA: TGCAGCGCAGCAAGGACAGGAGGAAGCACTGAAGCTTTCTTT; CDR3: CSAARTGGSTEAFF
D: .; size: .; J: TRBJ2-7; V: TRBV11-1; length: 12; DNA: TGTGCCAGCAGCTTGGAGTACTACGAGCAGTACTTC; CDR3: CASSLEYYEQYF
D: TRBD1; size: .; J: TRBJ2-1; V: TRBV7-3; length: 16; DNA: TGTGCCAGCAGCCTAAGTGGGACAGCAAGCTACAATGAGCAGTTCTTC; CDR3: CASSLSGTASYNEQFF
D: TRBD1; size: .; J: TRBJ1-4; V: TRBV5-5; length: 14; DNA: TGTGCCAGCAGCGTACAGGGGGCGCCTGAAAAACTGTTTTTT; CDR3: CASSVQGAPEKLFF
D: .; size: once; J: TRBJ1-2; V: TRBV4-1; length: 14; DNA: TGCGCCAGCAGCCAAAAAAGGGGGGGCCCGACAGACCCGTTC; CDR3: CASSQKRGGPTDPF
D: TRBD1; size: .; J: TRBJ1-1; V: TRBV25-1; length: 13; DNA: TGTGCCAGCAGTGCGAACAGGGGGACTGAAGCTTTCTTT; CDR3: CASSANRGTEAFF